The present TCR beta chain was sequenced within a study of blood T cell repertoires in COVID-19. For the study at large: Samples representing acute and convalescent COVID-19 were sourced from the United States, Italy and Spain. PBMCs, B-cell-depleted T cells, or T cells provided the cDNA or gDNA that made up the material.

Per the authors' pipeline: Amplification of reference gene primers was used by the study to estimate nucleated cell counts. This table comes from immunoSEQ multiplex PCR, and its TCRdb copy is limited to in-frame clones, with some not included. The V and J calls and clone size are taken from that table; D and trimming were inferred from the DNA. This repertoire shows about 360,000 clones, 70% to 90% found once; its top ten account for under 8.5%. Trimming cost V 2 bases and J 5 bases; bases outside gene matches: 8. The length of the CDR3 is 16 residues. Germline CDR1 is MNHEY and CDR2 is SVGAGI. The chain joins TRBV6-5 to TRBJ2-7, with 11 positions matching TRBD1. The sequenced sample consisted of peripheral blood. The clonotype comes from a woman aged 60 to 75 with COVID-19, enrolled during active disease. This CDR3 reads CASSYEAGTGGNEQYF. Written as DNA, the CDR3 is TGTGCCAGCAGTTACGAAGCGGGGACAGGGGGTAACGAGCAGTACTTC.